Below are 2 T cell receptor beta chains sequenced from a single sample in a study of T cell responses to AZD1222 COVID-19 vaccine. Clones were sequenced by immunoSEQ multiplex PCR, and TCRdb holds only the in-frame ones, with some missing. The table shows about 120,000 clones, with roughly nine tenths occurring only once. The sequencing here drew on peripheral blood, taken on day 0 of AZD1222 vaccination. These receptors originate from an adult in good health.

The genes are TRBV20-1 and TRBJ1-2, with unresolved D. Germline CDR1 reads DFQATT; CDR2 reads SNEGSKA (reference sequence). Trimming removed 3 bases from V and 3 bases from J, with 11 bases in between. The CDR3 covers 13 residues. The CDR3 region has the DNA TGCAGTGCTAGTATTCGGGTGGACTATGGCTACACCTTC. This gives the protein CSASIRVDYGYTF.

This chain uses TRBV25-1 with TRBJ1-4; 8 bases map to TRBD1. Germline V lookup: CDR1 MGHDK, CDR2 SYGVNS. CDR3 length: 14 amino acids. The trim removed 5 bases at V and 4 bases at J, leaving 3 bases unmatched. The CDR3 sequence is CASSPGQVNEKLFF. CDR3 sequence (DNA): TGTGCCAGCAGTCCGGGACAGGTTAATGAAAAACTGTTTTTT.